This entry lists 27 T cell receptor beta chains sequenced from one sample in a study of shared clonotypes between healthy human individuals. TCRdb keeps only in-frame clones here, not all; method: immunoSEQ multiplex PCR. The data hold fewer than 3 million clones, with 92% observed a single time. Material for sequencing was naive CD4+ T cells from PBMCs. Described subset: CD45RA+ positively selected. The receptors here all came from a man in his late teens or twenties in good health. Some clones in this sample may be carry-over from other donors' samples.

This clone was detected only once. The V gene is TRBV5-5, the J gene TRBJ2-7, with 10 bases aligning to TRBD2. Germline V gene lookup returns CDR1 SGHKS and CDR2 YYEKEE (reference sequence). Losses at the gene ends were 6 bases for V and 2 bases for J; bases not matched to a gene: 5. The CDR3 totals 14 residues. In DNA, the CDR3 is TGTGCCAGCACCTCCAGCGGGAGGGCCTACGAGCAGTACTTC. Its protein product is CASTSSGRAYEQYF.

This chain connects TRBV25-1 to TRBJ2-1; TRBD2 might be the D (5 bases). The CDR3 contains 14 residues. V dropped 5 bases and J dropped 2 bases, with 10 bases sitting between them. Germline V lookup: CDR1 MGHDK, CDR2 SYGVNS. The DNA for the CDR3 is TGTGCCAGCAGTTGGGCGGGTACCTACAATGAGCAGTTCTTC. Translation gives CASSWAGTYNEQFF.

The rearrangement joins TRBV11-2 to TRBJ2-7; 12 bases line up with TRBD1. V lost 5 bases, J lost 4 bases, and 9 bases stayed unmatched. Germline lookup yields CDR1 SGHAT and CDR2 FQNNGV. The CDR3 totals 16 residues. Written as DNA, the CDR3 is TGTGCCAGCAGCCCGCGTGGGACAGGGGGCAGGTACGAGCAGTACTTC. Its protein product is CASSPRGTGGRYEQYF. Full variable domain (remainder filled in from reference TRBV11-2 and TRBJ2-7): EAGVAQSPRYKIIEKRQSVAFWCNPISGHATLYWYQQILGQGPKLLIQFQNNGVVDDSQLPKDRFSAERLKGVDSTLKIQPAKLEDSAVYLCASSPRGTGGRYEQYFGPGTRLTVT.

The V and J genes are TRBV6-5 and TRBJ1-1; perhaps TRBD1 as D (6 bases). V was cut by 2 bases and J by 5 bases, with 12 bases left in between. The germline gives CDR1 MNHEY, CDR2 SVGAGI. This CDR3 has 14 residues. CDR3 loop: CASSYDWGLTEAFF. CDR3 coding DNA: TGTGCCAGCAGTTACGACTGGGGGCTGACTGAAGCTTTCTTT.

For this clone: Other nucleotide sequences in the sample specify the same CDR3. The chain combines TRBV30 with TRBJ1-5; D possibly corresponds to TRBD1 (5 bases). Germline-derived CDR1 and CDR2 are GTSNPN and SVGIG (reference sequence). V was cut by 1 base and J by 7 bases, with 11 bases left in between. The CDR3 loop spans 13 amino acids. The CDR3 spells CAWSGGGGQPQHF. The CDR3 DNA reads as TGTGCCTGGAGTGGCGGGGGGGGGCAGCCCCAGCATTTT.

V and J are TRBV10-2 and TRBJ2-3; D possibly matches TRBD1 or TRBD2 (6 bases each). Germline CDR1 reads WSHSY; CDR2 reads SAAADI. This CDR3 spans 15 amino acids. V dropped 6 bases and J dropped 6 bases, with 19 bases sitting between them. The CDR3 region is CASRRYERRGDTQYF. DNA for the CDR3: TGCGCCAGCAGACGTTATGAGCGGAGGGGGGATACGCAGTATTTT.

The CDR3 sequence is CASSFQINTGELFF. The CDR3 region has the DNA TGTGCCAGCAGTTTTCAGATTAACACCGGGGAGCTGTTTTTT. This chain joins TRBV6-6 and TRBJ2-2; no definite D call. The germline CDR1 and CDR2 sequences are MNHNY and SVGAGI (reference sequence). The CDR3 is made up of 14 amino acids. V lost 4 bases and J 2 bases, leaving 8 bases between the germline ends.

V gene TRBV27 combines with J gene TRBJ1-5; 7 bases fit TRBD1. This CDR3 region has 12 residues. Trimming cost V 3 bases and J 9 bases; bases outside gene matches: 2. Germline CDR1 is MNHEY and CDR2 is SMNVEV (reference sequence). The CDR3 sequence is CASSFRQGPQHF. The DNA of the CDR3 is TGTGCCAGCAGTTTTCGACAGGGGCCCCAGCATTTT.

The CDR3: CASSPSGRAWETQYF. The CDR3 DNA reads as TGTGCCAGCAGCCCTAGCGGGAGGGCCTGGGAGACCCAGTACTTC. The J gene is TRBJ2-5, the V gene TRBV7-9; 12 nucleotides agree with TRBD2. The CDR3 sequence is 15 residues long. V lost 5 bases to trimming and J lost 5 bases; unmatched junction nucleotides: 6. In germline, CDR1 is SEHNR, CDR2 FQNEAQ (reference sequence).

The V and J genes are TRBV5-4 and TRBJ2-5; TRBD2 agrees at 8 bases. The CDR3 totals 15 residues. V dropped 4 bases and J dropped 3; count of bases not matched to a gene: 8. The germline gives CDR1 SGHNT, CDR2 YYREEE (reference sequence). CDR3 sequence: CASSPRGLVEETQYF. CDR3 in DNA: TGTGCCAGCAGCCCAAGGGGACTAGTCGAAGAGACCCAGTACTTC.

The chain joins TRBV29-1 to TRBJ1-1; 8 nucleotides line up with TRBD1. The CDR3 is made up of 12 amino acids. Germline CDR1 and CDR2: SQVTM and ANQGSEA. The V segment lost 7 bases and the J segment 4 bases; nucleotides outside the gene matches: 5. The CDR3: CSADREITEAFF. The CDR3 DNA sequence: TGCAGCGCGGACAGGGAGATCACTGAAGCTTTCTTT.

This clone was detected only a few times. The chain joins TRBV28 to TRBJ2-1, with D perhaps TRBD2 (6 bases). Germline V gene sequence: CDR1 MDHEN, CDR2 SYDVKM. This CDR3 spans 14 amino acids. V gave up 5 bases and J gave up 10 bases, with 18 bases separating them. The CDR3 spells CASSLVGGWVEQFF. The CDR3 nucleotides are TGTGCCAGCAGTCTCGTTGGAGGGTGGGTCGAGCAGTTCTTC. The whole variable domain, filled in from reference TRBV28 and TRBJ2-1, reads DVKVTQSSRYLVKRTGEKVFLECVQDMDHENMFWYRQDPGLGLRLIYFSYDVKMKEKGDIPEGYSVSREKKERFSLILESASTNQTSMYLCASSLVGGWVEQFFGPGTRLTVL.

This clone has a single count. This chain's CDR3 is CASRDRDAGQPQHF. The CDR3 region has the DNA TGTGCCAGTAGGGACAGGGATGCGGGCCAGCCCCAGCATTTT. The rearrangement uses TRBV19 and TRBJ1-5; 8 bases map to TRBD1. With V trimmed by 6 bases and J by 7 bases, 8 bases remained unmatched. CDR1 and CDR2 (germline): LNHDA, SQIVND (reference sequence). The CDR3 has 14 amino acids.

The J gene is TRBJ2-5, the V gene TRBV7-9; 7 bases are a match to TRBD2. V lost 1 base, J lost 5 bases, and 7 bases stayed unmatched. The CDR3 extends over 15 amino acids. Per the germline V gene, CDR1 is SEHNR and CDR2 is FQNEAQ (reference sequence). CDR3 residues: CASSLVLAGGETQYF. In DNA form, the CDR3 reads TGTGCCAGCAGCTTAGTTCTAGCCGGGGGGGAGACCCAGTACTTC.

V usage is TRBV7-2 and J usage is TRBJ2-2, with D uncertain. Deletions cut 5 bases from V and 1 base from J, with 11 bases between. CDR3 length equals 15 residues. Germline V lookup: CDR1 SGHTA, CDR2 FQGNSA. The CDR3 is CASSPHPGNTGELFF. DNA for the CDR3: TGTGCCAGCAGCCCGCATCCGGGGAACACCGGGGAGCTGTTTTTT.

This chain uses TRBV11-3 with TRBJ2-1; D is unresolved. Germline lookup yields CDR1 SGHNT and CDR2 YENEEA. Trimming pared 3 bases from V and 4 bases from J, leaving 4 bases between. The CDR3 is 12 amino acids. The CDR3 nucleotides read TGTGCCAGCAGCTTCCAATACAATGAGCAGTTCTTC. Its protein product is CASSFQYNEQFF.

Worth noting for this clone: One end of the junction is discordant with germline, which a read error may explain. V is TRBV7-2 and J is TRBJ2-7, with D perhaps TRBD2 (6 bases). Germline loops: CDR1 SGHTA, CDR2 FQGNSA. This CDR3 is built from 14 residues. The CDR3 coding sequence is TGTGCCAGCAGACCCACGGCGGGGTCCTTCGAGCAGTACTTC. This translates into CASRPTAGSFEQYF.

This clone occurred once. This sequence joins TRBV30 and TRBJ1-2; no firm D call. There are 12 residues in the CDR3. Germline CDR1 GTSNPN, CDR2 SVGIG (reference sequence). Trimming took 3 bases from V and 1 from J, leaving 6 bases between them. DNA for the CDR3: TGTGCCTGGAGATGGGTTAACTATGGCTACACCTTC. This sequence encodes CAWRWVNYGYTF. Looking up the rest from reference TRBV30 and TRBJ1-2 gives the full variable domain: SQTIHQWPATLVQPVGSPLSLECTVEGTSNPNLYWYRQAAGRGLQLLFYSVGIGQISSEVPQNLSASRPQDRQFILSSKKLLLSDSGFYLCAWRWVNYGYTFGSGTRLTVV.

The chain joins TRBV29-1 to TRBJ1-2, with 9 positions matching TRBD1. Trimming removed 0 bases from V and 3 bases from J; junction bases left unmatched: 5. This CDR3 region has 15 residues. Germline values: CDR1 SQVTM, CDR2 ANQGSEA. The CDR3 bases are TGCAGCGTTGAAGAGGACAGGGGAAATTACTATGGCTACACCTTC. Translated: CSVEEDRGNYYGYTF.

V is TRBV7-7 and J is TRBJ2-5; 10 nucleotides line up with TRBD1. V trimming: 5 bases; J trimming: 4 bases; junction bases outside the gene matches: 7. The germline CDR1 and CDR2 sequences are SSHAT and FNYEAQ (reference sequence). The CDR3 runs 15 residues. The chain's CDR3 is CASSKLGQGGETQYF. In DNA, the CDR3 is TGTGCCAGCAGCAAGTTAGGACAGGGGGGAGAGACCCAGTACTTC. Drawing the rest from reference TRBV7-7 and TRBJ2-5, the complete variable domain is GAGVSQSPRYKVTKRGQDVTLRCDPISSHATLYWYQQALGQGPEFLTYFNYEAQPDKSGLPSDRFSAERPEGSISTLTIQRTEQRDSAMYRCASSKLGQGGETQYFGPGTRLLVL.

The CDR3 nucleotides read TGTGCCAGCAGCGTAGACGCCAGAAGTAATGAAAAACTGTTTTTT. Encoded protein: CASSVDARSNEKLFF. V gene TRBV9 combines with J gene TRBJ1-4; D is unclear. V lost 0 bases to trimming and J lost 4 bases, with 10 bases between them. The CDR3 loop spans 15 amino acids. The germline gives CDR1 SGDLS, CDR2 YYNGEE.

A single count supports this clone. The chain links TRBV4-1 to TRBJ1-4; possible D gene TRBD1, 6 bases. Germline V gene data show CDR1 as MGHRA and CDR2 as YSYEKL. The CDR3 has 16 amino acids. Trimming removed 0 bases from V and 7 bases from J, with 15 bases in between. In DNA, the CDR3 is TGCGCCAGCAGCCAAGATCGAGGGGGGCTGAGTGAAAAACTGTTTTTT. Translated: CASSQDRGGLSEKLFF.

In the case of this clone: The sample holds other DNA sequences that translate to the same CDR3. V and J are TRBV19 and TRBJ1-2; D may be TRBD1 (6 bases). V was shortened by 6 bases and J by 3 bases, with 11 bases between the two germline ends. Germline V gives CDR1 LNHDA, CDR2 SQIVND (reference sequence). This CDR3 contains 13 residues. This CDR3 is CASSPRTDYGYTF. In DNA, the CDR3 is TGTGCCAGTAGCCCCCGGACAGACTATGGCTACACCTTC.

The chain combines TRBV6-5 with TRBJ1-6, with D perhaps TRBD1 (5 bases). This CDR3 comprises 13 residues. V lost 6 bases and J lost 10, with 13 bases in between. Per the germline V gene, CDR1 is MNHEY and CDR2 is SVGAGI. The CDR3 loop is CASSRDQQSPLHF. The CDR3 DNA follows: TGTGCCAGCAGCCGGGACCAGCAGTCACCCCTCCACTTT.

The rearrangement links TRBV30 to TRBJ1-1; D remains unclear. The CDR3 spans 12 residues. Germline loops: CDR1 GTSNPN, CDR2 SVGIG (reference sequence). Trimming shortened V by 2 bases and J by 7 bases, and 11 bases separated the two germline ends. CDR3 amino acids: CAWSPQRVEAFF. CDR3 DNA sequence: TGTGCCTGGAGTCCACAGCGAGTTGAAGCTTTCTTT. Using reference TRBV30 and TRBJ1-1 for the parts outside the CDR3, the full variable domain is SQTIHQWPATLVQPVGSPLSLECTVEGTSNPNLYWYRQAAGRGLQLLFYSVGIGQISSEVPQNLSASRPQDRQFILSSKKLLLSDSGFYLCAWSPQRVEAFFGQGTRLTVV.

The V and J genes are TRBV11-3 and TRBJ2-3, with 7 bases matching TRBD2. The germline CDR1 and CDR2 sequences are SGHNT and YENEEA. With V trimmed by 5 bases and J by 1 base, 6 bases remained unmatched. The CDR3 is 15 residues long. The CDR3 sequence: CASSPSGLGTDTQYF. The DNA of the CDR3 is TGTGCCAGCAGCCCTAGCGGATTGGGCACAGATACGCAGTATTTT.

The chain couples TRBV28 to TRBJ2-2; 11 bases line up with TRBD2. Germline V gene sequence: CDR1 MDHEN, CDR2 SYDVKM. CDR3 size: 15 residues. J gave up 3 bases and V 5 bases, and 2 bases lay outside the gene matches. The CDR3 bases are TGTGCCAGCAGTCGACTAGCGGGGTACACCGGGGAGCTGTTTTTT. As protein: CASSRLAGYTGELFF.